Sequencing of this TCR beta chain was carried out in a study of PD-1 and CTLA-4 blockade in melanoma (TCRdb year 2021). About the study as a whole: In patients with melanoma, the study measured the effects of PD-1 blockade versus CTLA-4 blockade on the melanoma-reactive CD8 T cell response.

About this clone itself: The target of this receptor is not known. No qualities accompany the bases; no much larger clone lies one base away.

Trimming takes 0 bases from V and 0 bases from J, and the germline ends sit 14 bases apart. The CDR3 measures 17 amino acids from cysteine to phenylalanine. Only the CDR3 part of the read is kept: 51 bases, read in frame from the first base. CDR1 MNHEY and CDR2 SVGEGT are derived from the germline V gene. Library method: the immunoSEQ multiplex PCR assay. TCRdb retrieved this table from immuneACCESS and kept in-frame rearrangements only. Not all clones are present; in checked studies, unresolved V genes account for under half, and no reason is known for the remainder. The sample table shows fewer than 20,000 clones, and around 70% are seen once. The ten largest clones represent 16% of the sample.

This specimen consisted of CD8+ T cells from peripheral blood, obtained before anti-PD-1 treatment. The TCR sequence derives from a human donor with melanoma. The rearrangement joined TRBV6-2 or TRBV6-3 to TRBJ1-1; no D gene is confidently identified. CDR3 region: CASSYSTASLMNTEAFF. The DNA is as follows: TGTGCCAGCAGTTACTCGACGGCCAGTCTGATGAACACTGAAGCTTTCTTT.